These 5 T cell receptor beta chains were all obtained from the same sample, sequenced in a study of somatic mutations in cytotoxic T cells in rheumatoid arthritis. Data came from immunoSEQ multiplex PCR; TCRdb stores just in-frame clones and leaves some out. Of about 16,000 clones listed, roughly 86% are singletons. Sequencing was carried out using CD8+ T cells sorted from blood. The source of these receptors is a woman in her forties or fifties with rheumatoid arthritis.

The chain carries TRBV5-6 and TRBJ1-2; D possibly corresponds to TRBD1 (5 bases). This CDR3 has 14 residues. V was shortened by 0 bases and J by 3 bases, with 9 bases between the two germline ends. Germline V gene sequence: CDR1 SGHDT, CDR2 YYEEEE. CDR3 bases: TGTGCCAGCAGCTTGGGGGGCAGCCACTATGGCTACACCTTC. Its translation: CASSLGGSHYGYTF.

J is TRBJ1-5 and V is TRBV27, with a weak D call TRBD1 (5 bases). The CDR3 spans 16 residues. CDR1 is MNHEY and CDR2 is SMNVEV in the germline V gene (reference sequence). V was trimmed by 0 bases and J by 0 bases, leaving 9 bases between them. CDR3 loop: CASSLSAGPSNQPQHF. CDR3 bases: TGTGCCAGCAGTTTATCGGCGGGGCCTAGCAATCAGCCCCAGCATTTT.

The chain uses TRBV5-1 and TRBJ2-5; possibly TRBD1 or TRBD2 for D (6 bases each). The CDR3 is 15 amino acids. V was shortened by 3 bases and J by 4 bases, with 16 bases between the two germline ends. The V gene's germline CDR1 is SGHRS and CDR2 YFSETQ. CDR3 in DNA: TGCGCCAGCAGCTCGACAGCAGGAGGGGGAGAGACCCAGTACTTC. Amino acids: CASSSTAGGGETQYF.

In this sample, this clone turned up a few times. The V call is TRBV18, the J call TRBJ2-4, with 13 bases that match TRBD2. J lost 2 bases, V lost 6 bases, and 4 bases had no gene match. The CDR3 runs 16 residues. Germline V gene data show CDR1 as KGHSH and CDR2 as LQKENI. DNA of the CDR3: TGTGCCAGCTCCGAGGGACTAGCGGGACCCAAAAACATTCAGTACTTC. Translation: CASSEGLAGPKNIQYF.

The J gene is TRBJ1-1, the V gene TRBV14; TRBD1 aligns across 7 bases. V lost 5 bases, J lost 6 bases, and 6 bases stayed unmatched. The CDR3 is 13 residues long. The V gene's germline CDR1 is SGHDN and CDR2 FVKESK. For the CDR3, the DNA is TGTGCCAGCAGCTCGCTAACAGGGGCTGAAGCTTTCTTT. It encodes CASSSLTGAEAFF.